The 27 T cell receptor beta chains given below trace back to one sample, sequenced in a study of cytomegalovirus exposure and HLA in healthy donors. The study ran its PCR with 60 Vbeta and 13 Jbeta primers. The protocol was immunoSEQ multiplex PCR, while the TCRdb copy is restricted to in-frame clones and leaves out a portion. Of about 200,000 clones listed, roughly four fifths are singletons. Source material: PBMCs. Receptor source: a girl aged 10 to 17 in good health and CMV-seronegative.

V gene TRBV5-5 combines with J gene TRBJ1-5, with TRBD1 matching 11 bases. Germline CDR1 and CDR2: SGHKS and YYEKEE (reference sequence). Trimming cost V 5 bases and J 5 bases; bases outside gene matches: 9. The CDR3 covers 16 residues. The CDR3 DNA is TGTGCCAGCAGTTGGGGGAGGACAGGGGGCTATCAGCCCCAGCATTTT. Encoded protein: CASSWGRTGGYQPQHF.

The chain carries TRBV6-5 and TRBJ1-2, with 11 bases identical to TRBD1. Germline CDR1 reads MNHEY; CDR2 reads SVGAGI. After removal of 7 bases from V and 4 bases from J, the junction contained 8 bases not matched to a gene. The CDR3 length is 15 residues. CDR3 region: CASKKSGTGGYGYTF. The CDR3 DNA reads as TGTGCCAGCAAAAAATCCGGGACAGGGGGCTATGGCTACACCTTC.

The chain links TRBV19 to TRBJ2-3; weak D call: TRBD2 (7 bases). CDR3 length equals 17 residues. The ends were cut back, 3 bases at V and 5 bases at J, with 21 bases in the middle. In germline, CDR1 is LNHDA, CDR2 SQIVND (reference sequence). CDR3 residues: CASSIRWFAGAGDTQYF. CDR3 DNA sequence: TGTGCCAGTAGTATTCGGTGGTTCGCGGGGGCGGGAGATACGCAGTATTTT.

The gene calls are TRBV27 and TRBJ1-3; D may be TRBD1 (5 bases). Per germline, CDR1 MNHEY and CDR2 SMNVEV (reference sequence). The CDR3 loop spans 17 amino acids. V shed 3 bases and J shed 0 bases, with 15 bases lying between them. The CDR3 region is CASSFRDSTHSGNTIYF. The CDR3 DNA is TGTGCCAGCAGTTTTCGGGACTCAACCCACTCTGGAAACACCATATATTTT.

V is TRBV28 and J is TRBJ1-1, with 10 bases identical to TRBD1. Germline CDR1 is MDHEN and CDR2 is SYDVKM. V was pared by 10 bases and J by 3 bases, with 5 bases of the junction left unmatched. There are 13 residues in the CDR3. The CDR3 loop reads CANKGQGHTEAFF. CDR3 nucleotide sequence: TGTGCCAACAAGGGACAGGGGCACACTGAAGCTTTCTTT.

The J gene is TRBJ2-5, the V gene TRBV27; 8 bases match TRBD2. The J call is in doubt because the DNA end fits TRBJ2-7 better. Germline CDR1 MNHEY, CDR2 SMNVEV (reference sequence). The CDR3 covers 15 residues. CDR3 sequence: CASSGVAGPPYEQYF. CDR3 DNA: TGTGCCAGCAGTGGGGTAGCGGGGCCTCCCTACGAGCAGTACTTC.

The chain is built from TRBV5-4 and TRBJ2-7, with no clear D. Per the germline V gene, CDR1 is SGHNT and CDR2 is YYREEE (reference sequence). The CDR3 spans 17 residues. With 0 bases removed from V and 3 bases from J, the gap between germline ends came to 19 bases. The CDR3 region is CASSLGTSRQINYEQYF. The CDR3, as DNA: TGTGCCAGCAGCTTGGGAACCTCGCGGCAGATCAACTACGAGCAGTACTTC.

Turning to this clone: In the same sample, other DNA sequences code for this CDR3. The CDR3 nucleotides are TGCAGCGTAGTCGACAGGGACCTAAACACTGAAGCTTTCTTT. Translation gives CSVVDRDLNTEAFF. This rearrangement joins TRBV29-1 to TRBJ1-1, with 7 positions matching TRBD1. The CDR3 is made up of 14 amino acids. V lost 6 bases, J lost 2 bases, and 9 bases stayed unmatched. Germline CDR1 is SQVTM and CDR2 is ANQGSEA.

This clone turned up a few times. The chain carries TRBV10-3 and TRBJ2-7; a possible D gene is TRBD1 (6 bases). The germline V and J ends were trimmed by 8 bases and 7 bases, with 18 bases remaining between them. This CDR3 comprises 13 residues. Germline CDR1 reads ENHRY; CDR2 reads SYGVKD. CDR3 nucleotide sequence: TGTGCCATCCGACAGGACCTTACGGGGGAGCAGTACTTC. As protein: CAIRQDLTGEQYF.

This clone occurred once. The V and J genes are TRBV5-4 and TRBJ2-3; possible D gene TRBD2, 5 bases. The ends were cut back, 3 bases at V and 2 bases at J, with 10 bases in the middle. The germline gives CDR1 SGHNT, CDR2 YYREEE (reference sequence). The CDR3 has 14 amino acids. In DNA, the CDR3 is TGTGCCAGCAGCTCGATGACTATCACAGATACGCAGTATTTT. Translated, it gives CASSSMTITDTQYF.

This clone was recorded once. The chain links TRBV29-1 to TRBJ2-5; D not resolved. This CDR3 has 11 amino acids. Trimming left V 7 bases short and J 2 bases short, with 8 bases between. CDR1 and CDR2 (germline): SQVTM, ANQGSEA. CDR3 bases: TGCAGCGCCAGATTTCAAGAGACCCAGTACTTC. This codes for CSARFQETQYF.

V usage is TRBV15 and J usage is TRBJ2-4, with 9 bases that match TRBD1. V shed 3 bases and J 3 bases; nucleotides not matched to a gene: 6. This CDR3 has 16 residues. Per germline, CDR1 LNHNV and CDR2 YYDKDF (reference sequence). DNA of the CDR3: TGTGCCACCAGCAGGCGGGGACAGGGACTCAAAAACATTCAGTACTTC. This sequence encodes CATSRRGQGLKNIQYF.

A single count supports this clone. The V gene is TRBV30, the J gene TRBJ2-1; D perhaps matches TRBD2 (6 bases). The CDR3 has 13 residues. Germline-derived CDR1 and CDR2 are GTSNPN and SVGIG (reference sequence). The DNA for the CDR3 is TGTGGGGTCTCCCGGGGGTGGGCCAATGAGCAGTTCTTC. It translates to CGVSRGWANEQFF.

The table lists this clone with a few counts. V is TRBV27 and J is TRBJ1-1, with a tentative D call TRBD1 (6 bases). Trimming took off 4 bases at V and 5 bases at J, with 14 bases between the two ends. Per germline, CDR1 MNHEY and CDR2 SMNVEV (reference sequence). CDR3 length equals 14 residues. CDR3 residues: CASSSHYRETEAFF. The CDR3 DNA is TGTGCCAGCAGTTCCCACTACAGGGAAACTGAAGCTTTCTTT.

V is TRBV11-2 and J is TRBJ2-7, with D perhaps TRBD1 (6 bases). The CDR3 length is 15 residues. The ends were cut back, 5 bases at V and 1 base at J, with 15 bases in the middle. Germline CDR1 reads SGHAT; CDR2 reads FQNNGV. The CDR3 coding sequence is TGTGCCAGCAGCCCCTCCCCAAGGGGGTCCTACGAGCAGTACTTC. It codes for CASSPSPRGSYEQYF.

V and J are TRBV7-6 and TRBJ1-1; TRBD1 matches at 9 bases. The V segment lost 4 bases and the J segment 6 bases; nucleotides outside the gene matches: 15. This CDR3 spans 17 amino acids. In germline, CDR1 is SGHVS, CDR2 FNYEAQ. In DNA, the CDR3 is TGTGCCAGCAGCTCGCAAAGGGGACAGGGACCCGACTCTGAAGCTTTCTTT. Protein: CASSSQRGQGPDSEAFF. The entire variable domain, with the rest obtained from reference TRBV7-6 and TRBJ1-1, is as follows: GAGVSQSPRYKVTKRGQDVALRCDPISGHVSLYWYRQALGQGPEFLTYFNYEAQQDKSGLPNDRFSAERPEGSISTLTIQRTEQRDSAMYRCASSSQRGQGPDSEAFFGQGTRLTVV.

This sequence joins TRBV19 and TRBJ2-7; a weak D match, TRBD2 (6 bases). This CDR3 has 13 residues. Germline V lookup: CDR1 LNHDA, CDR2 SQIVND (reference sequence). V was shortened by 1 base and J by 7 bases, with 11 bases between the two germline ends. The CDR3 loop is CASSIGMAGEQYF. The CDR3 DNA reads TGTGCCAGTAGTATAGGGATGGCGGGGGAGCAGTACTTC.

The J gene is TRBJ1-5, the V gene TRBV19; no definite D call. In germline, CDR1 is LNHDA, CDR2 SQIVND (reference sequence). CDR3 length equals 18 residues. V gave up 6 bases and J gave up 4 bases, with 25 bases separating them. CDR3 DNA: TGTGCCAGTAGCATTAGCGCTCCCGGCGGCTCACAGAATCAGCCCCAGCATTTT. Its protein is CASSISAPGGSQNQPQHF.

This clone was counted a single time. The chain joins TRBV9 to TRBJ2-1; 7 positions agree with TRBD1. CDR1 and CDR2 from the germline V gene are SGDLS and YYNGEE. The CDR3 runs to 15 residues. V dropped 0 bases and J dropped 7; count of bases not matched to a gene: 7. The DNA for the CDR3 is TGTGCCAGCAGCGTAGGAGGGGGCCTTAAAAATGAGCAGTTCTTC. This sequence encodes CASSVGGGLKNEQFF.

The chain links TRBV30 to TRBJ2-5; 7 nucleotides align to TRBD2. V lost 7 bases to trimming and J lost 1 base; unmatched junction nucleotides: 12. The CDR3 spans 15 residues. Germline values: CDR1 GTSNPN, CDR2 SVGIG (reference sequence). This CDR3 is CAYKRGETFQETQYF. CDR3 coding DNA: TGTGCCTACAAGCGGGGAGAAACCTTCCAAGAGACCCAGTACTTC.

The chain joins TRBV27 to TRBJ1-1; D unresolved. Trimming shortened V by 6 bases and J by 0 bases, and 14 bases separated the two germline ends. CDR1 is MNHEY and CDR2 is SMNVEV in the germline V gene (reference sequence). The CDR3 has 15 amino acids. CDR3 amino acids: CASSQPGLLNTEAFF. Written as DNA, the CDR3 is TGTGCCAGCAGCCAACCGGGGTTACTGAACACTGAAGCTTTCTTT.

The table lists this clone with a count of one. The V call is TRBV10-3, the J call TRBJ2-3; D is perhaps TRBD1 (5 bases). The germline CDR1 and CDR2 sequences are ENHRY and SYGVKD. The CDR3 loop spans 15 amino acids. Trimming removed 2 bases at V and 4 bases at J, with 13 bases between. The CDR3 DNA follows: TGTGCCATCAGTGAGAGGGGTTTGGGTGCAGATACGCAGTATTTT. As protein: CAISERGLGADTQYF.

The table lists this clone with a few counts. This rearrangement joins TRBV15 to TRBJ1-4; D unresolved. CDR3 length: 17 residues. V lost 2 bases and J 3 bases, leaving 16 bases between the germline ends. Germline V gene sequence: CDR1 LNHNV, CDR2 YYDKDF (reference sequence). CDR3: CATSRSPGAGANEKLFF. DNA of the CDR3: TGTGCCACCAGCAGAAGCCCTGGCGCGGGCGCTAATGAAAAACTGTTTTTT. The full variable domain, with the rest looked up from reference TRBV15 and TRBJ1-4, is DAMVIQNPRYQVTQFGKPVTLSCSQTLNHNVMYWYQQKSSQAPKLLFHYYDKDFNNEADTPDNFQSRRPNTSFCFLDIRSPGLGDTAMYLCATSRSPGAGANEKLFFGSGTQLSVL.

V is TRBV29-1 and J is TRBJ2-7; 9 nucleotides align to TRBD1. The CDR3 is made up of 17 amino acids. Germline CDR1 reads SQVTM; CDR2 reads ANQGSEA. The J segment lost 6 bases and the V segment lost 4 bases, leaving 19 bases of the junction unmatched. CDR3 loop: CSVVWGRPGTGIGEQYF. As DNA, the CDR3 is TGCAGCGTTGTTTGGGGGCGTCCCGGGACAGGGATCGGCGAGCAGTACTTC.

The V and J genes are TRBV4-3 and TRBJ2-5; TRBD2 might be the D (5 bases). The assigned J gene may be wrong: the sequence end matches TRBJ2-7 better. The germline CDR1 and CDR2 sequences are LGHNA and YSLEER. CDR3 size: 15 residues. In DNA, the CDR3 is TGCGCCAGCAGCCAAGGGACCGCAAGCGGTTACGAGCAGTACTTC. Amino acid sequence: CASSQGTASGYEQYF.

The CDR3 DNA reads as TGTGCCACCAGTCAGGGGCCAGGGTACGAGCAGTACTTC. It encodes CATSQGPGYEQYF. The chain combines TRBV15 with TRBJ2-5; TRBD1 might be the D (6 bases). The better agreement between TRBJ2-7 and the DNA end casts doubt on the J call. CDR3 size: 13 residues. Germline CDR1 reads LNHNV; CDR2 reads YYDKDF (reference sequence).

The chain recombines TRBV28 with TRBJ2-5; no clear D. Trimming stripped 5 bases from V and 5 bases from J, with 9 bases between. The CDR3 contains 12 residues. CDR1 is MDHEN, CDR2 SYDVKM, per germline. CDR3 nucleotide sequence: TGTGCCAGCAGTCCCCGTAGTGAGACCCAGTACTTC. It is translated as CASSPRSETQYF. The full variable domain, rest sourced from reference TRBV28 and TRBJ2-5, is DVKVTQSSRYLVKRTGEKVFLECVQDMDHENMFWYRQDPGLGLRLIYFSYDVKMKEKGDIPEGYSVSREKKERFSLILESASTNQTSMYLCASSPRSETQYFGPGTRLLVL.